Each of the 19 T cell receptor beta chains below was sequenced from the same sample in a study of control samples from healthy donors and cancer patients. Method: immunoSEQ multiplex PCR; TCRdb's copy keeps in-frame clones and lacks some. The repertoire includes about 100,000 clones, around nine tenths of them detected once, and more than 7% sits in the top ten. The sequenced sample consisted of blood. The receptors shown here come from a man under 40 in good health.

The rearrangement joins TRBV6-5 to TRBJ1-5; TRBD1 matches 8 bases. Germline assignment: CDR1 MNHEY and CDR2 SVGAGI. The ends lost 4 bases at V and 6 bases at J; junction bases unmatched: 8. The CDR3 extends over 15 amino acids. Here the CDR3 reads CASSLVRGQGQPQHF. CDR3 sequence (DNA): TGTGCCAGCAGTTTGGTCAGGGGGCAGGGTCAGCCCCAGCATTTT.

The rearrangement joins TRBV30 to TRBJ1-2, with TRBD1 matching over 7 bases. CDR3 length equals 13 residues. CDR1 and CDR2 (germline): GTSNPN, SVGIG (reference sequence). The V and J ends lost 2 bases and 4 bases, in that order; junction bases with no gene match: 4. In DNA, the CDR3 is TGTGCCTGGAGTTGGGGACAGATCTATGGCTACACCTTC. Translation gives CAWSWGQIYGYTF. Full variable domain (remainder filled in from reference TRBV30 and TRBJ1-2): SQTIHQWPATLVQPVGSPLSLECTVEGTSNPNLYWYRQAAGRGLQLLFYSVGIGQISSEVPQNLSASRPQDRQFILSSKKLLLSDSGFYLCAWSWGQIYGYTFGSGTRLTVV.

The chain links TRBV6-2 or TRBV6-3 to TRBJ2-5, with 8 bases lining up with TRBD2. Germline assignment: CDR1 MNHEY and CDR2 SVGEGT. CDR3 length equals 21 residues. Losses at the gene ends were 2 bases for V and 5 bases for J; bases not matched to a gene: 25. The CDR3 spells CASSYPAGAGRPVLEGETQYF. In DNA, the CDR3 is TGTGCCAGCAGTTACCCAGCGGGGGCGGGACGGCCGGTTTTGGAGGGGGAGACCCAGTACTTC.

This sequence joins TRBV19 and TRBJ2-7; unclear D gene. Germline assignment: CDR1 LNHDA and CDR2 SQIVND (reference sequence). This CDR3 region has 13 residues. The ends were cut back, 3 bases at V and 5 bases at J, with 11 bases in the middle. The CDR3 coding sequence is TGTGCCAGTAGTATTCGTTTCGTCGACGAGCAGTACTTC. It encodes CASSIRFVDEQYF.

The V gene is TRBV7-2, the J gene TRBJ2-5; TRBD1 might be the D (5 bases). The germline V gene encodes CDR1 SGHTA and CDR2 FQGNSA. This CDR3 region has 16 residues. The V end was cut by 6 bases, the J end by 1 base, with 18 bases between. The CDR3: CASSRGPSTRQETQYF. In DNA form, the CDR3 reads TGTGCCAGCAGTAGGGGCCCGTCGACCCGCCAAGAGACCCAGTACTTC.

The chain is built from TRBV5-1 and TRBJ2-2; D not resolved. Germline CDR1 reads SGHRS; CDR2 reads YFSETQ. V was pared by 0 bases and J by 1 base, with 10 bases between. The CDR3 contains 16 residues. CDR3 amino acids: CASSLVLTLNTGELFF. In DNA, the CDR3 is TGCGCCAGCAGCTTGGTACTCACTCTGAACACCGGGGAGCTGTTTTTT.

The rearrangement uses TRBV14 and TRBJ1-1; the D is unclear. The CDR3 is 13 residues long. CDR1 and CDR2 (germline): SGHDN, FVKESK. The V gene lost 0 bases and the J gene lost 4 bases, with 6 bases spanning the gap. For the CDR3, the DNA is TGTGCCAGCAGCCAAGAGGAGGCCACTGAAGCTTTCTTT. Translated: CASSQEEATEAFF.

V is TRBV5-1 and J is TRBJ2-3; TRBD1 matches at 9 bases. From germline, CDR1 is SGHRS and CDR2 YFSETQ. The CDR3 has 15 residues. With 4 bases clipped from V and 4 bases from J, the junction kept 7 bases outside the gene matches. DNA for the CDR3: TGCGCCAGCAGCCAGTGGGGACAGGGCGCAGATACGCAGTATTTT. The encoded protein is CASSQWGQGADTQYF.

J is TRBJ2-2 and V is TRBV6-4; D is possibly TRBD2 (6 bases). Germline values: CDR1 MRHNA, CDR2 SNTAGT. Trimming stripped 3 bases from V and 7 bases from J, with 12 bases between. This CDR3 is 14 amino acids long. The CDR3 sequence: CASSDLEAGGELFF. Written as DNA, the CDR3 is TGTGCCAGCAGTGATCTCGAAGCGGGCGGGGAGCTGTTTTTT.

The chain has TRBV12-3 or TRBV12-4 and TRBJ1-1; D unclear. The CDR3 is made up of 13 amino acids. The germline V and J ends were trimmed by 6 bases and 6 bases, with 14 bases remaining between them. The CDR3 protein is CASSFHRSAEAFF. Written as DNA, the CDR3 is TGTGCCAGCAGCTTCCACAGAAGCGCTGAAGCTTTCTTT.

CDR3 nucleotide sequence: TGTGCCAGCAGTCGAGACGGGGTCGTGGGGGGCGAGCAGTACTTC. Translation: CASSRDGVVGGEQYF. This rearrangement joins TRBV7-8 to TRBJ2-7, with D perhaps TRBD2 (6 bases). Trimming removed 6 bases from V and 6 bases from J, with 21 bases in between. The V gene's germline CDR1 is SGHVS and CDR2 FQNEAQ. This CDR3 has 15 residues.

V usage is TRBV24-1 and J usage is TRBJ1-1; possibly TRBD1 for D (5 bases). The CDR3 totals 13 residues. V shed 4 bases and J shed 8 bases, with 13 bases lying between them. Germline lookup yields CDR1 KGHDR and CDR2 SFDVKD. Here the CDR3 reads CATSEGRGFEAFF. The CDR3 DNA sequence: TGTGCCACCAGTGAAGGGAGGGGTTTCGAAGCTTTCTTT.

CDR3 DNA sequence: TGTGCCACCAGTGATTCCCAGAGGACTAGCGGGAGGGAGCATGAGCAGTTCTTC. As protein: CATSDSQRTSGREHEQFF. The gene calls are TRBV24-1 and TRBJ2-1; 15 bases are a match to TRBD2. The ends lost 2 bases at V and 8 bases at J; junction bases unmatched: 9. Per germline, CDR1 KGHDR and CDR2 SFDVKD. The CDR3 has 18 residues.

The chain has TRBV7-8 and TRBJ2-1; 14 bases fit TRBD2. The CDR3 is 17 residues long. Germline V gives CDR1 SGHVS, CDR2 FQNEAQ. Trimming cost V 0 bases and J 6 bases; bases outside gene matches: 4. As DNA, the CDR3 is TGTGCCAGCAGCTTAGCCCGCGGACTAGCGGGGGGCAATGAGCAGTTCTTC. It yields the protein CASSLARGLAGGNEQFF.

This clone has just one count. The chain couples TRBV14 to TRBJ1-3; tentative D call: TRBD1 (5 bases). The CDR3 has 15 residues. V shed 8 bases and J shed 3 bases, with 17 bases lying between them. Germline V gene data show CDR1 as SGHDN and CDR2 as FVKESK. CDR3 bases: TGTGCCAGCCAATTATTCGGGGGTAGTGGAAACACCATATATTTT. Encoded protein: CASQLFGGSGNTIYF.

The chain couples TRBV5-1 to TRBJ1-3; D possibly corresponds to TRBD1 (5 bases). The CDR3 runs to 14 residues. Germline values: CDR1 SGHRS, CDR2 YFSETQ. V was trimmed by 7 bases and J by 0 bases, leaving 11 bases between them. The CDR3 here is CASLPGPSGNTIYF. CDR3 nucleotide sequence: TGCGCCAGCCTGCCGGGGCCCTCTGGAAACACCATATATTTT.

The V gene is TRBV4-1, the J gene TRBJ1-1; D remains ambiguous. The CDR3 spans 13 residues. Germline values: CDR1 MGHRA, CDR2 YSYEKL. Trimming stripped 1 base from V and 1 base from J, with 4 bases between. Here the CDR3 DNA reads TGCGCCAGCAGCCAAGCTTCGAACACTGAAGCTTTCTTT. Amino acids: CASSQASNTEAFF.

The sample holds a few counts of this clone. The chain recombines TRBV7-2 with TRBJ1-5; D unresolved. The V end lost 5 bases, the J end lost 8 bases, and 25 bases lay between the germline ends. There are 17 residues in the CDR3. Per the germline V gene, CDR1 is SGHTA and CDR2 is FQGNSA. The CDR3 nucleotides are TGTGCCAGCAGCGATCCCCGGGCGGGTGGTCGGTTGAAGCCCCAGCATTTT. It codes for CASSDPRAGGRLKPQHF.

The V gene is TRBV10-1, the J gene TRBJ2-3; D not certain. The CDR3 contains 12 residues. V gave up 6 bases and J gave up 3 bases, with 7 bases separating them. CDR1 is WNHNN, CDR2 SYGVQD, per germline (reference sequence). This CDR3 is CASSSGTDTQYF. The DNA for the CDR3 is TGCGCCAGCAGCTCCGGGACAGATACGCAGTATTTT.